The 7 T cell receptor beta chains below were found in one sample sequenced in a study of T cells after yellow fever vaccination. From the 5' RACE reads, TCRdb called clonotypes with MiXCR, one entry per CDR3 protein. The table has 300,000 to 400,000 distinct CDR3 sequences, roughly an eighth seen once. The specimen was CD4+ T cells sorted from PBMCs, collected 15 days after the yellow fever booster vaccination. These receptor sequences come from a man between 18 and 35 years old who received the YFV17D yellow fever vaccine.

Only a few counts were recorded for this clonotype. V is TRBV6-5 and J is TRBJ2-6; no reliable D call. The germline V and J ends were trimmed by 6 bases and 0 bases, with 9 bases remaining between them. Germline lookup yields CDR1 MNHEY and CDR2 SVGAGI. The CDR3 totals 15 residues. The CDR3 sequence is CASRGSASGANVLTF. CDR3 nucleotide sequence: TGTGCCAGCAGAGGGTCTGCCTCTGGGGCCAACGTCCTGACTTTC.

The CDR3 DNA reads TGTGCCAGCCAAACAGGGTTATCCACCGGGGAGCTGTTTTTT. Translation: CASQTGLSTGELFF. The chain employs TRBV2 and TRBJ2-2, with a tentative D call TRBD1 (6 bases). V gave up 8 bases and J gave up 4 bases, with 14 bases separating them. CDR1 and CDR2 (germline): SNHLY, FYNNEI. The CDR3 is made up of 14 amino acids.

This chain connects TRBV7-3 to TRBJ2-5; no firm D call. Looked up from germline, CDR1 is SGHTA and CDR2 is FQGTGA. V dropped 10 bases and J dropped 2 bases, with 14 bases sitting between them. This CDR3 contains 13 residues. CDR3 amino acids: CATSSSQQETQYF. For the CDR3, the DNA is TGTGCCACCTCAAGTAGCCAACAAGAGACCCAGTACTTC.

This clonotype has only a few counts. The rearrangement joins TRBV6-6 to TRBJ2-2, with 10 positions matching TRBD2. CDR1 is MNHNY, CDR2 SVGAGI, per germline (reference sequence). V was pared by 6 bases and J by 6 bases, with 4 bases of the junction left unmatched. There are 14 residues in the CDR3. The CDR3 sequence: CASRSGGAAGELFF. The CDR3 DNA is TGTGCCAGCAGAAGCGGGGGGGCAGCCGGGGAGCTGTTTTTT.

Comments on this clonotype: An end of the junction does not agree with germline; a read error may underlie this. This rearrangement joins TRBV6-2 or TRBV6-3 to TRBJ2-3; 12 bases map to TRBD2. The germline gives CDR1 MNHEY, CDR2 SVGEGT. This CDR3 has 13 amino acids. The CDR3 loop is CASSLAGGVRHSF. CDR3 coding DNA: TGTGCCAGCAGTCTAGCGGGGGGGGTTCGACACAGTTTT.

This clonotype was seen at least ten times. V and J are TRBV4-1 and TRBJ2-1, with TRBD1 matching 8 bases. The CDR3 covers 14 residues. The germline V gene has CDR1 MGHRA and CDR2 YSYEKL. V dropped 7 bases and J dropped 4; count of bases not matched to a gene: 6. The CDR3 region has the DNA TGCGCCAGCACAAGACAGGGGCCATACAATGAGCAGTTCTTC. It encodes CASTRQGPYNEQFF.

This chain links TRBV7-9 with TRBJ2-7, with no clear D. From germline, CDR1 is SEHNR and CDR2 FQNEAQ (reference sequence). This CDR3 spans 12 amino acids. V lost 4 bases and J 0 bases, leaving 4 bases between the germline ends. CDR3 DNA: TGTGCCAGCAGCTCTACCTCCTACGAGCAGTACGTC. This translates into CASSSTSYEQYV.